This TCR beta chain comes out of a study of control samples from healthy donors and cancer patients. Sequencing used immunoSEQ multiplex PCR; TCRdb keeps in-frame clones, though not all of them. There are about 34,000 clones in the sample; about 88% occur only once, and roughly 1.6% lies in the top ten. The CDR3 contains 15 residues. Germline CDR1 reads SGDLS; CDR2 reads YYNGEE. V lost 0 bases, J lost 5 bases, and 6 bases stayed unmatched. The chain uses TRBV9 and TRBJ2-7; 9 bases align to TRBD2. This receptor was identified in a woman aged 40 to 50 with lung cancer. Source material: PBMCs. This chain's CDR3 is CASSVGGGGANEQYF. Here the CDR3 DNA reads TGTGCCAGCAGCGTAGGAGGCGGGGGGGCGAACGAGCAGTACTTC.